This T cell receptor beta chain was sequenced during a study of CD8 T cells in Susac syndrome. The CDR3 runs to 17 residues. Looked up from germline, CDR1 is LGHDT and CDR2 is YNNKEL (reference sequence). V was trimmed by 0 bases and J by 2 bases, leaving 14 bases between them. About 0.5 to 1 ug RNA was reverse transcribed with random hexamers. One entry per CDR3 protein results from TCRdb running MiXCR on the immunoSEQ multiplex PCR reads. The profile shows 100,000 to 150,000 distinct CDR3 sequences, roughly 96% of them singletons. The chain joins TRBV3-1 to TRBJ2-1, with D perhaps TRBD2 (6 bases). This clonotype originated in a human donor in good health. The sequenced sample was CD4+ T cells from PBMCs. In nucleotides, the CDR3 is TGTGCCAGCAGCCAAGATACGACGGGAGTACCCTACAATGAGCAGTTCTTC. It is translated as CASSQDTTGVPYNEQFF.